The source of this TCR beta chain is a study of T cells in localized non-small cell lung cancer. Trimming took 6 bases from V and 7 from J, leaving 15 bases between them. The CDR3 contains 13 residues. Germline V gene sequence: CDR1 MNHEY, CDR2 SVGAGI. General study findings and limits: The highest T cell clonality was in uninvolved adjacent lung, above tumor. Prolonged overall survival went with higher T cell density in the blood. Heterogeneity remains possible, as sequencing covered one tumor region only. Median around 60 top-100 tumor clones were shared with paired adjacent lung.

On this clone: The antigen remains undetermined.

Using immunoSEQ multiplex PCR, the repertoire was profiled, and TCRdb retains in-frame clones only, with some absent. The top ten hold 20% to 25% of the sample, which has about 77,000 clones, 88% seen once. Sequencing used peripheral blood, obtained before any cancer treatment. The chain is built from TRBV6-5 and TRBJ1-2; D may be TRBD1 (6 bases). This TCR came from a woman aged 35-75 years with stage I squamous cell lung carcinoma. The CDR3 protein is CASSLTGFLGYTF. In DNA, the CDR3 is TGTGCCAGCAGCTTAACAGGGTTTCTTGGCTACACCTTC.